These T cell receptor beta chains were read from a single sample in a study of T-cell reconstitution after alpha-beta-depleted transplantation in children. TCRdb re-called the PCR reads through MiXCR, storing one row per CDR3 protein. The top ten clones hold about 7.3% of a sample with fewer than 120,000 distinct CDR3 sequences, about a tenth of them seen once. Material: PBMCs from the stem cell graft donor, obtained from the stem cell graft. The receptors originated from a human donor who donated a stem cell graft to a child with acute lymphoblastic leukemia. CDR3s include the opening cysteine and the closing phenylalanine or tryptophan. A D gene is named only where the DNA matches it firmly. Only part of the rows carry a size: once, few, many, or a class if the clone is expanded.

>many|TRBJ2-7|TRBV18|TRBD1
CASSPSTGGIYEQYF
TGTGCCAGCTCGCCTTCGACAGGGGGAATCTACGAGCAGTACTTC
>many|TRBJ2-7|TRBV9|.
CASSGPGLPSEQYF
TGTGCCAGCAGCGGACCGGGACTTCCTAGTGAGCAGTACTTC
>many|TRBJ2-1|TRBV11-2|TRBD2
CASSSWTSRSYNEQFF
TGTGCCAGCAGCTCCTGGACTAGTAGGTCCTACAATGAGCAGTTCTTC
>many|TRBJ1-2|TRBV5-5|.
CASSRETADYGYTF
TGTGCCAGCAGCCGGGAGACAGCGGACTATGGCTACACCTTC
>many|TRBJ2-6|TRBV12-3/TRBV12-4|TRBD1
CASSWGTGALSGANVLTF
TGTGCCAGCAGTTGGGGGACAGGGGCCCTCTCTGGGGCCAACGTCCTGACTTTC
>many|TRBJ1-2|TRBV5-1|TRBD1
CASSLAEGRGGYTF
TGCGCCAGCAGCTTGGCCGAGGGCAGGGGGGGCTACACCTTC
>.|TRBJ2-1|TRBV5-1|.
CASSSRNEQFF
TGCGCCAGCAGCTCCCGCAATGAGCAGTTCTTC
>many|TRBJ2-7|TRBV5-1|.
CASSYPTDSYEQYF
TGCGCCAGCAGCTACCCGACAGATTCCTACGAGCAGTACTTC
>many|TRBJ2-5|TRBV10-3|.
CAISGMLGRETQYF
TGTGCCATCAGTGGCATGTTGGGTCGGGAGACCCAGTACTTC
>many|TRBJ1-5|TRBV6-1|TRBD1
CASSAAGQGRFNQPQHF
TGTGCCAGCAGTGCAGCAGGACAGGGTCGATTCAATCAGCCCCAGCATTTT
>many|TRBJ2-1|TRBV5-1|.
CASSLGSFDEQFF
TGCGCCAGCAGCTTGGGGAGTTTCGATGAGCAGTTCTTC